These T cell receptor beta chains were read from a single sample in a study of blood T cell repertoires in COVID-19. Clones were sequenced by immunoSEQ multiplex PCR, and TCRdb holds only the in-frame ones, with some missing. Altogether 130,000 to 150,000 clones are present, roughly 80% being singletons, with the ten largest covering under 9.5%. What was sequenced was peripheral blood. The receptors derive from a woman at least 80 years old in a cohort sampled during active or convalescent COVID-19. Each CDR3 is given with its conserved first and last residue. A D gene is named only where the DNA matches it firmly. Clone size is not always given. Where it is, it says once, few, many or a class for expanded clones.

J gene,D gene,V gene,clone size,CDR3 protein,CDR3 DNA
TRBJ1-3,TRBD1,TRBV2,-,CASSLTGSNTIYF,TGTGCCAGCAGCCTGACAGGGTCTAACACCATATATTTT
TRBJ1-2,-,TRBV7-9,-,CASSLSGGQNYGYTF,TGTGCCAGCAGCCTATCCGGTGGGCAGAACTATGGCTACACCTTC
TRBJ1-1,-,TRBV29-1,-,CSGYPLGVGTEAFF,TGCAGCGGTTATCCCCTAGGGGTGGGCACTGAAGCTTTCTTT
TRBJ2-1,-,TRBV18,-,CASSPGLSNEQFF,TGTGCCAGCTCACCTGGACTCTCCAATGAGCAGTTCTTC
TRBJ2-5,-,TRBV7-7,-,CASSRALTSEETQYF,TGTGCTAGCAGCCGAGCTCTAACTAGTGAGGAGACCCAGTACTTC
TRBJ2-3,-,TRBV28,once,CASSTSLPDTQYF,TGTGCCAGCAGTACATCACTACCGGATACGCAGTATTTT
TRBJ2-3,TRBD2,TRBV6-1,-,CASSERGGEDTQYF,TGTGCCAGCAGTGAGCGGGGGGGGGAAGATACGCAGTATTTT
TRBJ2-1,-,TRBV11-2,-,CASSFNFANEQFF,TGTGCCAGCAGCTTTAACTTCGCGAATGAGCAGTTCTTC
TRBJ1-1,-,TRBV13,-,CASSPETVNTEAFF,TGTGCCAGCAGCCCGGAGACAGTGAACACTGAAGCTTTCTTT
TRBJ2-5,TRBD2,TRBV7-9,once,CASSQGLAGAQTQYF,TGTGCCAGCAGCCAAGGACTAGCGGGGGCACAGACCCAGTACTTC
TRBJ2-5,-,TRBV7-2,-,CASSRRETQYF,TGTGCCAGCAGCCGCAGGGAGACCCAGTACTTC
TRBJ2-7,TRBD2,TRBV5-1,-,CASSLGIGGAGYEQYF,TGCGCCAGCAGCTTGGGTATCGGGGGGGCCGGGTACGAGCAGTACTTC
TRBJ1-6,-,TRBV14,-,CASSPSLRVDNSPLHF,TGTGCCAGCAGTCCCTCCTTGAGGGTTGATAATTCACCCCTCCACTTT
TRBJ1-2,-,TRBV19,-,CASSTTEKGNYGYTF,TGTGCCAGTAGTACAACCGAGAAGGGGAACTATGGCTACACCTTC
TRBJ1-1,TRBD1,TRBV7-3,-,CASSFVSQGARNTEAFF,TGTGCCAGCAGCTTCGTCTCCCAGGGGGCACGTAACACTGAAGCTTTCTTT
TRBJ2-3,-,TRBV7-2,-,CASSLAPGSTDTQYF,TGTGCCAGCAGCTTAGCGCCGGGATCCACAGATACGCAGTATTTT
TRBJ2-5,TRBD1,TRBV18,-,CASSRQGAEETQYF,TGTGCCAGCTCACGTCAGGGGGCTGAAGAGACCCAGTACTTC
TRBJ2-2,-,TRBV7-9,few,CASSWIATGELFF,TGTGCCAGCAGCTGGATAGCTACCGGGGAGCTGTTTTTT